The 17 T cell receptor beta chains in this list originate from one sample, sequenced in a study of blood T cells in healthy people across ages. For the second PCR, which ran for about 7 to 11 cycles, a sample-barcoded 5' primer and a J-beta primer mix were used. TCRdb processed the 5' RACE reads anew with MiXCR; each CDR3 protein has one entry. The sample has about 1.8 million distinct CDR3 sequences, about 50% seen once. The sample consisted of blood. The receptors derive from a woman in her 40s in good health.

CDR3 residues: CASQRDSAENIQYF. CDR3 sequence (DNA): TGTGCCAGCCAACGCGACTCCGCCGAAAACATTCAGTACTTC. V is TRBV6-1 and J is TRBJ2-4; D is unresolved. V lost 8 bases and J lost 5, with 16 bases in between. The CDR3 has 14 amino acids. The germline V gene has CDR1 MNHNS and CDR2 SASEGT.

This clonotype appeared a few times. The rearrangement uses TRBV7-3 and TRBJ2-3; D may match TRBD1 or TRBD2 (5 bases each). CDR3 size: 15 residues. V was clipped by 6 bases and J by 1 base, with 14 bases between them. Germline values: CDR1 SGHTA, CDR2 FQGTGA. The CDR3 region is CASRSSGDGTDTQYF. The CDR3 DNA sequence: TGTGCCAGCAGATCATCCGGGGACGGCACAGATACGCAGTATTTT.

Of note for this clonotype: One end of the junction is discordant with germline, which a read error may explain. The chain recombines TRBV5-1 with TRBJ2-5; D assignment may be TRBD1 or TRBD2 (5 bases each). The V gene's germline CDR1 is SGHRS and CDR2 YFSETQ. The CDR3 runs 15 residues. CDR3: CASSLGRGVQETQYF. The CDR3 nucleotides are TGTGCCAGCAGCTTAGGACGGGGCGTACAAGAGACCCAGTACTTC.

This chain uses TRBV20-1 with TRBJ2-1; D is perhaps TRBD2 (7 bases). This CDR3 region has 15 residues. V was cut by 6 bases and J by 9 bases, with 24 bases left in between. The V gene's germline CDR1 is DFQATT and CDR2 SNEGSKA (reference sequence). CDR3 nucleotide sequence: TGCAGTGCCACGGCACTGGGGGGGCGGTCCACTGAGCAGTTCTTC. Its protein is CSATALGGRSTEQFF.

This clonotype showed up just a few times. V is TRBV28 and J is TRBJ2-7; possibly TRBD2 for D (5 bases). V lost 7 bases and J lost 7, with 14 bases in between. Germline CDR1 is MDHEN and CDR2 is SYDVKM. This CDR3 comprises 12 residues. DNA for the CDR3: TGTGCCAGCACCCCTCGGACTCTAGAGCAGTACTTC. Residues: CASTPRTLEQYF.

The chain couples TRBV20-1 to TRBJ1-2; D remains unclear. V lost 3 bases and J lost 8, with 25 bases in between. The germline V gene has CDR1 DFQATT and CDR2 SNEGSKA (reference sequence). This CDR3 has 16 residues. The CDR3 is CSASLIGLPNLRGYTF. CDR3 in DNA: TGCAGTGCTAGTCTGATAGGACTACCTAACCTGAGGGGCTACACCTTC.

V is TRBV29-1 and J is TRBJ1-5; D call uncertain. Per the germline V gene, CDR1 is SQVTM and CDR2 is ANQGSEA. This CDR3 is built from 13 residues. Trimming took 2 bases from V and 2 from J, leaving 7 bases between them. Written as DNA, the CDR3 is TGCAGCGTTGAAACTGAAGGCAATCAGCCCCAGCATTTT. It codes for CSVETEGNQPQHF.

The V gene is TRBV20-1, the J gene TRBJ1-1; TRBD1 is a possible D gene (5 bases). The CDR3 totals 16 residues. Germline V gene data show CDR1 as DFQATT and CDR2 as SNEGSKA (reference sequence). V was pared by 0 bases and J by 0 bases, with 14 bases between. CDR3 sequence reads: CSARDQRGLMNTEAFF. In DNA, the CDR3 is TGCAGTGCTAGAGATCAGCGGGGACTCATGAACACTGAAGCTTTCTTT.

V gene TRBV20-1 combines with J gene TRBJ1-4; D remains ambiguous. Germline assignment: CDR1 DFQATT and CDR2 SNEGSKA (reference sequence). Trimming took off 0 bases at V and 8 bases at J, with 10 bases between the two ends. This CDR3 is built from 13 residues. CDR3 region: CSARDRLLEKLFF. The CDR3 DNA reads TGCAGTGCTAGAGATCGGTTGCTGGAAAAACTGTTTTTT.

The sample holds many counts of this clonotype. The gene calls are TRBV7-2 and TRBJ2-1, with 13 nucleotides matching TRBD2. V was pared by 1 base and J by 5 bases, with 2 bases of the junction left unmatched. The CDR3 loop spans 16 amino acids. From germline, CDR1 is SGHTA and CDR2 FQGNSA. The CDR3 region has the DNA TGTGCCAGCAGCTTAGGACTAGCGGGGGGTCACAATGAGCAGTTCTTC. It encodes CASSLGLAGGHNEQFF. Drawing the rest from reference TRBV7-2 and TRBJ2-1, the complete variable domain is GAGVSQSPSNKVTEKGKDVELRCDPISGHTALYWYRQSLGQGLEFLIYFQGNSAPDKSGLPSDRFSAERTGGSVSTLTIQRTQQEDSAVYLCASSLGLAGGHNEQFFGPGTRLTVL.

The V call is TRBV7-2, the J call TRBJ2-5; 15 nucleotides line up with TRBD2. J gave up 11 bases and V 4 bases, and 14 bases lay outside the gene matches. The germline CDR1 and CDR2 sequences are SGHTA and FQGNSA. The length of the CDR3 is 17 residues. The CDR3 nucleotides are TGTGCCAGCAGCTCGCCCGGACTAGCGGGGGGGAAGAATGAGCAGTACTTC. Its translation: CASSSPGLAGGKNEQYF.

The genes are TRBV6-5 and TRBJ2-7; D is possibly TRBD1 (6 bases). The ends were cut back, 6 bases at V and 0 bases at J, with 15 bases in the middle. The length of the CDR3 is 15 residues. Germline V gene data show CDR1 as MNHEY and CDR2 as SVGAGI. CDR3: CASSPSGTNSYEQYF. The CDR3 bases are TGTGCCAGCAGCCCCAGTGGGACAAACTCCTACGAGCAGTACTTC.

The rearrangement uses TRBV4-3 and TRBJ2-5; 12 bases align to TRBD2. CDR1 and CDR2 from the germline V gene are LGHNA and YSLEER. The CDR3 is made up of 16 amino acids. V dropped 1 base and J dropped 2; count of bases not matched to a gene: 2. The chain's CDR3 is CASSQGTSGAQETQYF. CDR3 nucleotide sequence: TGCGCCAGCAGCCAAGGGACTAGCGGGGCTCAAGAGACCCAGTACTTC.

The chain has TRBV5-4 and TRBJ2-1, with 7 bases matching TRBD2. The CDR3 covers 15 residues. In germline, CDR1 is SGHNT, CDR2 YYREEE (reference sequence). J lost 5 bases, V lost 0 bases, and 5 bases had no gene match. The CDR3 bases are TGTGCCAGCAGCTTGGCTACTAGCGCAGACAATGAGCAGTTCTTC. It is translated as CASSLATSADNEQFF.

J is TRBJ2-4 and V is TRBV6-5; TRBD1 aligns across 11 bases. Germline-derived CDR1 and CDR2 are MNHEY and SVGAGI. V shed 6 bases, J shed 0 bases, and the junction held 4 bases outside the gene matches. The CDR3 contains 16 residues. In DNA form, the CDR3 reads TGTGCCAGCAGCCTAGGGACAGGGGGAGCCAAAAACATTCAGTACTTC. It specifies CASSLGTGGAKNIQYF.

The chain combines TRBV18 with TRBJ2-6, with D possibly TRBD2 on 5 matching bases. The CDR3 length is 18 residues. The V end lost 0 bases, the J end lost 0 bases, and 12 bases lay between the germline ends. The germline V gene has CDR1 KGHSH and CDR2 LQKENI. In DNA, the CDR3 is TGTGCCAGCTCACCACCGGGCAGACTAAGCTCTGGGGCCAACGTCCTGACTTTC. Translation gives CASSPPGRLSSGANVLTF.

The table lists this clonotype with a few counts. The V call is TRBV28, the J call TRBJ1-6; 8 nucleotides align to TRBD1. Unmatched junction bases numbered 9, after V lost 6 bases and J lost 5 bases. Germline V CDR1 and CDR2: MDHEN, SYDVKM. The CDR3 extends over 16 amino acids. Written as DNA, the CDR3 is TGTGCCAGCAGCCTCCGACAGGGGCAGAATAATTCACCCCTCCACTTT. The encoded protein is CASSLRQGQNNSPLHF. Filled out from reference TRBV28 and TRBJ1-6, the complete variable domain reads DVKVTQSSRYLVKRTGEKVFLECVQDMDHENMFWYRQDPGLGLRLIYFSYDVKMKEKGDIPEGYSVSREKKERFSLILESASTNQTSMYLCASSLRQGQNNSPLHFGNGTRLTVT.